What follows are 10 T cell receptor beta chains derived from one specimen sequenced in a study of regulatory T cells in long-lasting Graves disease. Sequencing libraries for TCR beta were prepared with iRepertoire HTBI primers and Arm-PCR of CDR3 regions. Each CDR3 protein is one row after TCRdb ran MiXCR on the multiplex PCR reads. The profile covers about 620,000 distinct CDR3 sequences, with roughly 15% appearing a single time and about 20% taken by the ten largest. Time point meaning: newly diagnosed GD, antithyroid drugs for less than 3 months. Preparation of the TCR library used RNA extracted from PBMCs. The sample was also linked to a second study, of T cells in Graves' hyperthyroidism and ophthalmopathy.

The sequenced sample was peripheral blood mononuclear cells (PBMCs), obtained at new diagnosis, from a patient treated with antithyroid drugs. The source is a woman younger than 45 with Graves disease.

This clonotype appeared many times. The chain couples TRBV20-1 to TRBJ1-5; no reliable D call. CDR3 size: 12 residues. CDR1 is DFQATT, CDR2 SNEGSKA, per germline (reference sequence). V lost 6 bases and J 6 bases, leaving 12 bases between the germline ends. This CDR3 is CSATSGSQPQHF. DNA of the CDR3: TGCAGTGCGACTAGCGGAAGTCAGCCCCAGCATTTT.

The chain employs TRBV10-3 and TRBJ1-1, with TRBD1 matching over 7 bases. Trimming at V came to 6 bases and at J to 2 bases, leaving 6 bases not matched to a gene. The CDR3 is 14 amino acids. The germline CDR1 and CDR2 sequences are ENHRY and SYGVKD. The CDR3 coding sequence is TGTGCCATCAGAGGACAGGCCTTTAACACTGAAGCTTTCTTT. This translates into CAIRGQAFNTEAFF.

This clonotype appeared a few times. J is TRBJ2-7 and V is TRBV3-1; TRBD2 matches 7 bases. Looked up from germline, CDR1 is LGHDT and CDR2 is YNNKEL (reference sequence). The CDR3 has 14 residues. V was pared by 4 bases and J by 3 bases, with 6 bases of the junction left unmatched. CDR3 in amino acids: CASSPSGIDYEQYF. The CDR3, as DNA: TGTGCCAGCAGCCCGAGCGGGATCGACTACGAGCAGTACTTC.

The rearrangement joins TRBV6-1 to TRBJ2-3; D gene uncertain. The ends were cut back, 5 bases at V and 2 bases at J, with 17 bases in the middle. In germline, CDR1 is MNHNS, CDR2 SASEGT. The CDR3 covers 16 residues. CDR3 region: CASSRYAFFITDTQYF. In DNA, the CDR3 is TGTGCCAGCAGTAGATACGCTTTTTTTATCACAGATACGCAGTATTTT.

This clonotype was seen only a few times. CDR3 region: CSAILTPHPNEQFF. The CDR3 bases are TGCAGTGCTATCCTGACGCCGCACCCGAATGAGCAGTTCTTC. The V gene is TRBV20-1, the J gene TRBJ2-1, with no clear D. The CDR3 consists of 14 residues. V was trimmed by 4 bases and J by 7 bases, leaving 17 bases between them. Germline assignment: CDR1 DFQATT and CDR2 SNEGSKA (reference sequence).

The chain uses TRBV24-1 and TRBJ2-1, with D possibly being TRBD1 (5 bases). Germline loops: CDR1 KGHDR, CDR2 SFDVKD. This CDR3 has 14 residues. Trimming took 4 bases from V and 4 from J, leaving 10 bases between them. CDR3 loop: CATSDFDSYNEQFF. CDR3 in DNA: TGTGCCACCAGTGACTTTGACAGTTACAATGAGCAGTTCTTC.

At least ten counts were recorded for this clonotype. This chain links TRBV19 with TRBJ2-7; D gene ambiguous. Germline loops: CDR1 LNHDA, CDR2 SQIVND (reference sequence). V was cut by 6 bases and J by 5 bases, with 26 bases left in between. This CDR3 comprises 17 residues. This CDR3 is CASSHSPRSGVSNEQYF. CDR3 sequence (DNA): TGTGCCAGTAGCCATTCGCCGCGCAGTGGTGTATCCAACGAGCAGTACTTC.

Points on this clonotype: A read error may be the cause here, since a much bigger clone is one base away. The CDR3 sequence: CASSSGIGNYGYTF. CDR3 bases: TGTGCCAGCAGTTCGGGGATTGGGAACTATGGCTACACCTTC. The chain recombines TRBV12-3 or TRBV12-4 with TRBJ1-2; D is uncertain. Trimming removed 4 bases at V and 2 bases at J, with 11 bases between. The CDR3 runs 14 residues.

This clonotype was seen a few times. A much larger clonotype is one base distant, so this may be a read error. This chain uses TRBV6-5 with TRBJ2-7; D call uncertain. The CDR3 covers 14 residues. CDR1 and CDR2 from the germline V gene are MNHEY and SVGAGI. Trimming cost V 2 bases and J 2 bases, with 10 bases left between them. CDR3 loop: CASSYDLRAYEQYF. The DNA of the CDR3 is TGTGCCAGCAGTTACGACCTCAGAGCCTACGAGCAGTACTTC.

This clonotype came up many times. The chain is built from TRBV28 and TRBJ2-1, with TRBD2 matching 16 bases. V lost 6 bases and J lost 6; bases outside the gene matches: 11. The CDR3 has 18 residues. Germline V gene lookup returns CDR1 MDHEN and CDR2 SYDVKM. CDR3 residues: CASRLLGLAGGPGNEQFF. As DNA, the CDR3 is TGTGCCAGCAGACTATTGGGACTAGCGGGAGGGCCGGGCAATGAGCAGTTCTTC.